Following are 29 T cell receptor beta chains from one sample sequenced in a study of blood T cell repertoires in COVID-19. The repertoire was sequenced with immunoSEQ multiplex PCR; TCRdb's copy has only in-frame clones and lacks some. Of about 55,000 clones detected, 82% appear once; the ten largest clones hold approximately 6%. Sequenced sample: peripheral blood. All receptors derive from a human donor in a cohort sampled during active or convalescent COVID-19.

This chain joins TRBV27 and TRBJ1-4, with 10 bases fitting TRBD1. The V and J ends lost 6 bases and 8 bases, in that order; junction bases with no gene match: 9. Per germline, CDR1 MNHEY and CDR2 SMNVEV (reference sequence). This CDR3 spans 15 amino acids. CDR3 nucleotides: TGTGCCAGCAGACACAAACCGGGACAGGGGGAAAAACTGTTTTTT. It translates to CASRHKPGQGEKLFF.

V usage is TRBV3-1 (or the pseudogene TRBV3-2) and J usage is TRBJ1-1; 9 bases are a match to TRBD1. Per the germline V gene, CDR1 is LGHDT and CDR2 is YNNKEL (reference sequence). The J segment lost 5 bases and the V segment lost 5 bases, leaving 9 bases of the junction unmatched. This CDR3 contains 15 residues. In DNA form, the CDR3 reads TGTGCCAGCAGCTCCCGGGACAGGGCGATGACTGAAGCTTTCTTT. It encodes CASSSRDRAMTEAFF.

The rearrangement uses TRBV7-9 and TRBJ1-4; weak D call: TRBD1 (5 bases). Trimming removed 0 bases from V and 5 bases from J, with 16 bases in between. CDR1 is SEHNR and CDR2 is FQNEAQ in the germline V gene (reference sequence). This CDR3 contains 17 residues. Written as DNA, the CDR3 is TGTGCCAGCAGCTTAGCCAATATCCAGGGATCGAATGAAAAACTGTTTTTT. It yields the protein CASSLANIQGSNEKLFF.

The gene calls are TRBV19 and TRBJ2-5, with D maybe TRBD2 (6 bases). Per the germline V gene, CDR1 is LNHDA and CDR2 is SQIVND (reference sequence). Trimming shortened V by 5 bases and J by 4 bases, and 11 bases separated the two germline ends. This CDR3 contains 13 residues. CDR3 loop: CASSPQGGETQYF. Written as DNA, the CDR3 is TGTGCCAGTAGTCCTCAGGGAGGAGAGACCCAGTACTTC.

The chain joins TRBV7-3 to TRBJ1-1, with TRBD1 identical over 7 bases. V lost 6 bases and J lost 0; bases outside the gene matches: 10. The CDR3 loop spans 16 amino acids. Germline V lookup: CDR1 SGHTA, CDR2 FQGTGA. CDR3: CASRPPGDSLNTEAFF. The CDR3 region has the DNA TGTGCCAGCAGACCCCCCGGGGACAGCCTGAACACTGAAGCTTTCTTT.

This clone was counted between two and nine times. This rearrangement joins TRBV15 to TRBJ1-5; a possible D gene is TRBD1 (6 bases). The germline gives CDR1 LNHNV, CDR2 YYDKDF (reference sequence). Trimming shortened V by 2 bases and J by 5 bases, and 16 bases separated the two germline ends. The CDR3 consists of 16 residues. DNA for the CDR3: TGTGCCACCAGCAGAACCGCAGGGGCCTCTGATCAGCCCCAGCATTTT. Residues: CATSRTAGASDQPQHF.

CDR3 sequence (DNA): TGTGCCAGCAGTTCCCGACTCACCTACGAGCAGTACTTC. This encodes CASSSRLTYEQYF. This chain uses TRBV12-3 or TRBV12-4 with TRBJ2-7; D call uncertain. Trimming removed 4 bases from V and 2 bases from J, with 9 bases in between. The CDR3 has 13 residues.

V gene TRBV11-2 combines with J gene TRBJ2-5; 9 bases are shared with TRBD2. The length of the CDR3 is 17 residues. Losses at the gene ends were 5 bases for V and 5 bases for J; bases not matched to a gene: 15. CDR1 and CDR2 (germline): SGHAT, FQNNGV. CDR3 in amino acids: CASSPEGRGGSDETQYF. The CDR3 bases are TGTGCCAGCAGCCCAGAAGGGCGGGGGGGGTCGGATGAGACCCAGTACTTC.

The V call is TRBV11-2, the J call TRBJ2-3; D possibly corresponds to TRBD1 (6 bases). Deletions cut 5 bases from V and 2 bases from J, with 23 bases between. CDR3 length equals 18 residues. Germline-derived CDR1 and CDR2 are SGHAT and FQNNGV. The CDR3 nucleotides are TGTGCCAGCAGCCCGCACCCGGCAGGGGCGCTAGTCACAGATACGCAGTATTTT. Its protein is CASSPHPAGALVTDTQYF.

The chain has TRBV9 and TRBJ2-3, with D uncertain. The ends were cut back, 0 bases at V and 4 bases at J, with 3 bases in the middle. CDR1 and CDR2 (germline): SGDLS, YYNGEE. This CDR3 contains 12 residues. The CDR3 region is CASSVGADTQYF. CDR3 sequence (DNA): TGTGCCAGCAGCGTAGGCGCAGATACGCAGTATTTT.

CDR3 amino acids: CASARGGFTDTQYF. As DNA, the CDR3 is TGTGCCAGCGCCCGAGGTGGGTTCACAGATACGCAGTATTTT. This rearrangement joins TRBV11-3 to TRBJ2-3, with D unclear. Trimming took off 8 bases at V and 2 bases at J, with 14 bases between the two ends. Germline values: CDR1 SGHNT, CDR2 YENEEA. This CDR3 contains 14 residues.

The rearrangement uses TRBV19 and TRBJ2-7; weak D call: TRBD1 (5 bases). V lost 2 bases and J lost 3, with 11 bases in between. The germline V gene has CDR1 LNHDA and CDR2 SQIVND (reference sequence). The CDR3 runs 14 residues. The CDR3: CASSISAGLYEQYF. The DNA for the CDR3 is TGTGCCAGTAGTATATCGGCAGGGCTCTACGAGCAGTACTTC.

The chain employs TRBV4-3 and TRBJ2-5, with no clear D. V lost 1 base, J lost 0 bases, and 9 bases lay in between. Germline V gives CDR1 LGHNA, CDR2 YSLEER. The CDR3 totals 15 residues. CDR3 nucleotide sequence: TGCGCCAGCAGCCAAGCCCCAGCGTACCAAGAGACCCAGTACTTC. It is translated as CASSQAPAYQETQYF.

This clone was seen once. The chain joins TRBV18 to TRBJ1-4; D is undetermined. V lost 3 bases and J 11 bases, leaving 13 bases between the germline ends. The CDR3 length is 13 residues. Germline loops: CDR1 KGHSH, CDR2 LQKENI. The CDR3 DNA sequence: TGTGCCAGCTCACCGTCGGAGGTCCAGAAACTGTTTTTT. Translating gives CASSPSEVQKLFF.

This chain links TRBV9 with TRBJ2-7; D not certain. V was cut by 0 bases and J by 1 base, with 8 bases left in between. CDR1 is SGDLS, CDR2 YYNGEE, per germline. This CDR3 spans 14 amino acids. In DNA form, the CDR3 reads TGTGCCAGCAGCGTAGTTCAGGAATCCTACGAGCAGTACTTC. This gives the protein CASSVVQESYEQYF.

The chain is built from TRBV9 and TRBJ2-7; 11 bases match TRBD2. V lost 2 bases to trimming and J lost 4 bases; unmatched junction nucleotides: 14. The germline V gene has CDR1 SGDLS and CDR2 YYNGEE. The length of the CDR3 is 18 residues. The CDR3 bases are TGTGCCAGCAGCGTCTCCCTGGATCTAGCGGGGGGCCAATACGAGCAGTACTTC. It encodes CASSVSLDLAGGQYEQYF.

This clone was seen a single time. The CDR3, as DNA: TGTGCCAGCAGCTTAGGTGGGGGGGTTAAAAACATTCAGTACTTC. Translation: CASSLGGGVKNIQYF. V gene TRBV11-2 combines with J gene TRBJ2-4; 7 bases map to TRBD2. CDR3 size: 15 residues. The germline gives CDR1 SGHAT, CDR2 FQNNGV. V shed 1 base, J shed 4 bases, and the junction held 4 bases outside the gene matches.

This sequence joins TRBV6-1 and TRBJ2-3, with D tentatively TRBD1 (5 bases). V was cut by 1 base and J by 1 base, with 9 bases left in between. From germline, CDR1 is MNHNS and CDR2 SASEGT. There are 15 residues in the CDR3. The CDR3 sequence is CASSEGGRRTDTQYF. The CDR3 nucleotides are TGTGCCAGCAGTGAAGGGGGCCGTCGCACAGATACGCAGTATTTT.

The chain combines TRBV5-8 with TRBJ1-6, with D maybe TRBD1 (5 bases). The CDR3 runs 15 residues. Per the germline V gene, CDR1 is SGHTS and CDR2 is YDEGEE. Trimming cost V 0 bases and J 11 bases, with 15 bases left between them. The CDR3 sequence: CASSLVYRTAAPLHF. The CDR3 DNA is TGTGCCAGCAGCTTGGTCTACAGGACCGCGGCACCCCTCCACTTT.

The J gene is TRBJ1-4, the V gene TRBV4-1; no definite D call. Trimming left V 4 bases short and J 0 bases short, with 12 bases between. This CDR3 contains 16 residues. Germline CDR1 MGHRA, CDR2 YSYEKL. CDR3 loop: CASSLSGGATNEKLFF. The CDR3 DNA is TGCGCCAGCAGCCTATCCGGAGGAGCAACTAATGAAAAACTGTTTTTT.

This clone was observed a few times. CDR3 region: CASSQLRPGRRREKLFF. The CDR3, as DNA: TGCGCCAGCAGCCAGTTACGCCCAGGGAGGCGGAGGGAAAAACTGTTTTTT. The chain uses TRBV4-1 and TRBJ1-4, with D tentatively TRBD1 (5 bases). The V and J ends lost 3 bases and 8 bases respectively, with 22 bases between them. Germline CDR1 MGHRA, CDR2 YSYEKL. CDR3 size: 17 residues.

This clone showed up just once. CDR3 DNA: TGTGCCAGCAGCTTAGTCCCGGGGGGAGGAAAGACCCAGTACTTC. Protein: CASSLVPGGGKTQYF. V gene TRBV11-2 combines with J gene TRBJ2-5; TRBD2 matches at 7 bases. CDR3 length: 15 residues. Per the germline V gene, CDR1 is SGHAT and CDR2 is FQNNGV. V was clipped by 1 base and J by 6 bases; unmatched bases: 8.

This chain links TRBV10-3 with TRBJ1-1, with TRBD1 matching 9 bases. After removal of 7 bases from V and 5 bases from J, the junction contained 8 bases not matched to a gene. The CDR3 loop spans 14 amino acids. Germline V gene sequence: CDR1 ENHRY, CDR2 SYGVKD. CDR3 coding DNA: TGTGCCATCACCTCGACAGGGGGGGGAACTGAAGCTTTCTTT. This codes for CAITSTGGGTEAFF.

The chain has TRBV19 and TRBJ1-1; 7 nucleotides align to TRBD1. Germline lookup yields CDR1 LNHDA and CDR2 SQIVND (reference sequence). Germline trimming cut 2 bases from V and 0 bases from J; bases unmatched to any gene: 3. This CDR3 comprises 15 residues. The CDR3 is CASSIKTGVNTEAFF. In DNA form, the CDR3 reads TGTGCCAGTAGTATAAAAACAGGGGTGAACACTGAAGCTTTCTTT. Complete variable domain (other parts from reference TRBV19 and TRBJ1-1): DGGITQSPKYLFRKEGQNVTLSCEQNLNHDAMYWYRQDPGQGLRLIYYSQIVNDFQKGDIAEGYSVSREKKESFPLTVTSAQKNPTAFYLCASSIKTGVNTEAFFGQGTRLTVV.

This clone was observed a single time. V gene TRBV7-6 combines with J gene TRBJ1-1; TRBD1 matches at 8 bases. Germline V gives CDR1 SGHVS, CDR2 FNYEAQ. The J segment lost 1 base and the V segment lost 1 base, leaving 8 bases of the junction unmatched. The CDR3 covers 17 residues. CDR3 amino acids: CASSLVAAGGSNTEAFF. The CDR3, as DNA: TGTGCCAGCAGCTTAGTTGCGGCAGGGGGCTCGAACACTGAAGCTTTCTTT.

This rearrangement joins TRBV19 to TRBJ1-3; D unclear. CDR3 size: 14 residues. The V gene's germline CDR1 is LNHDA and CDR2 SQIVND (reference sequence). V dropped 7 bases and J dropped 0 bases, with 10 bases sitting between them. The CDR3 coding sequence is TGTGCCAGTATGACACTTTACTCTGGAAACACCATATATTTT. It specifies CASMTLYSGNTIYF.

The genes are TRBV30 and TRBJ2-3; 9 bases are a match to TRBD2. V lost 3 bases, J lost 2 bases, and 9 bases stayed unmatched. This CDR3 is built from 16 residues. The germline V gene encodes CDR1 GTSNPN and CDR2 SVGIG (reference sequence). The CDR3 here is CAWRLSGGPDTDTQYF. DNA for the CDR3: TGTGCCTGGAGGTTGAGCGGGGGGCCTGACACAGATACGCAGTATTTT. Supplemented by reference TRBV30 and TRBJ2-3, the full variable domain reads SQTIHQWPATLVQPVGSPLSLECTVEGTSNPNLYWYRQAAGRGLQLLFYSVGIGQISSEVPQNLSASRPQDRQFILSSKKLLLSDSGFYLCAWRLSGGPDTDTQYFGPGTRLTVL.

The V gene is TRBV18, the J gene TRBJ2-1; no reliable D call. The V end lost 3 bases, the J end lost 7 bases, and 10 bases lay between the germline ends. This CDR3 is 13 amino acids long. Germline-derived CDR1 and CDR2 are KGHSH and LQKENI. CDR3 sequence: CASSPKQFNEQFF. As DNA, the CDR3 is TGTGCCAGCTCACCTAAACAGTTTAATGAGCAGTTCTTC.

This clone appeared a single time. The chain recombines TRBV3-1 (or the pseudogene TRBV3-2) with TRBJ1-6; no reliable D call. From germline, CDR1 is LGHDT and CDR2 YNNKEL (reference sequence). Trimming pared 0 bases from V and 10 bases from J, leaving 10 bases between. This CDR3 comprises 14 residues. The chain's CDR3 is CASSQEGGQSPLHF. The CDR3 DNA sequence: TGTGCCAGCAGCCAAGAGGGTGGGCAGTCACCCCTCCACTTT.